This T cell receptor beta chain was sequenced during a study of CD8+CD57+ T cells in acquired aplastic anemia. Patients chosen for sequencing had shown CD8+CD57+ cell expansion by flow cytometry. In all patients, the disease was severe acquired aplastic anemia. The use of genomic DNA as template underpinned the TCR beta VDJ and CDR3 profiling. From the reads, TCRdb called clonotypes with MiXCR, one entry per CDR3 protein. The data contain just over 450,000 distinct CDR3 sequences, about a third of them singletons. CDR1 and CDR2 (germline): MNHEY, SMNVEV (reference sequence). This CDR3 contains 14 residues. V lost 5 bases and J 1 base, leaving 11 bases between the germline ends.

The sample taken for sequencing was sorted CD4+, CD8+, or CD8+CD57+ T cells (not recorded which) from PBMCs. The chain couples TRBV27 to TRBJ1-1; no definite D call. The receptor's source is a human donor with aplastic anemia. The CDR3 DNA reads as TGTGCCAGCAGTATCTCTGGCTGGAACACTGAAGCTTTCTTT. It yields the protein CASSISGWNTEAFF.